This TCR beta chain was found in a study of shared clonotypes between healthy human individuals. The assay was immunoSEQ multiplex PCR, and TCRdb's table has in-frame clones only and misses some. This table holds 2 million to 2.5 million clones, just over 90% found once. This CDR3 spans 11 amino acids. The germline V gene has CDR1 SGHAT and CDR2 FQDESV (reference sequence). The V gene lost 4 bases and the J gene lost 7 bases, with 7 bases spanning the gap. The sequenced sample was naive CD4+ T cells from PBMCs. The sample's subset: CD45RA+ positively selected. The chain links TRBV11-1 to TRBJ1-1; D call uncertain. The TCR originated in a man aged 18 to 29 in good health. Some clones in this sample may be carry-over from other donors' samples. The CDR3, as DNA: TGTGCCAGCAGCTCGCTAAATGAAGCTTTCTTT. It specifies CASSSLNEAFF. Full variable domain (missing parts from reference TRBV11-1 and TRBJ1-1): EAEVAQSPRYKITEKSQAVAFWCDPISGHATLYWYRQILGQGPELLVQFQDESVVDDSQLPKDRFSAERLKGVDSTLKIQPAELGDSAMYLCASSSLNEAFFGQGTRLTVV.